Shown below are 21 T cell receptor beta chains from a single sample sequenced in a study of identical twins. TCRdb reprocessed the 5' RACE reads with MiXCR, giving one entry per CDR3 protein. This sample has 570,000 or so distinct CDR3 sequences, with roughly 9.9% found just once. These data also formed part of another study, on yellow fever vaccine responses in identical twins.

The sequencing sample was made of PBMCs. Receptors were obtained from a woman aged 18-29 years in good health.

This chain joins TRBV29-1 and TRBJ2-7, with 9 positions matching TRBD1. Germline V CDR1 and CDR2: SQVTM, ANQGSEA. The CDR3 has 13 residues. V dropped 7 bases and J dropped 4; count of bases not matched to a gene: 8. CDR3 sequence: CSARTGDMYEQYF. Here the CDR3 DNA reads TGCAGCGCAAGGACAGGGGATATGTACGAGCAGTACTTC.

Remarks on this clonotype: Its ends do not fully match the called genes, so a read error is possible. The genes are TRBV2 and TRBJ2-1; the match to TRBD1 covers 7 bases. Germline V gene sequence: CDR1 SNHLY, CDR2 FYNNEI. The CDR3 is 18 amino acids. CDR3 sequence (DNA): TGTGCCTGCAGCCGGCGCCGGGACAGCTTAAACTCCTACAATGAGCAGTTCTTC. Translating it yields CACSRRRDSLNSYNEQFF. The variable domain in full, completed from reference TRBV2 and TRBJ2-1, reads EPEVTQTPSHQVTQMGQEVILRCVPISNHLYFYWYRQILGQKVEFLVSFYNNEISEKSEIFDDQFSVERPDGSNFTLKIRSTKLEDSAMYFCACSRRRDSLNSYNEQFFGPGTRLTVL.

This clonotype occurred a few times. The V and J genes are TRBV7-8 and TRBJ2-5; TRBD1 matches 8 bases. CDR1 is SGHVS and CDR2 is FQNEAQ in the germline V gene. The CDR3 has 18 residues. V was clipped by 5 bases and J by 9 bases; unmatched bases: 23. The CDR3 reads CASSLNLHRGQGPIAQYF. The CDR3 DNA is TGTGCCAGCAGCCTGAATCTTCATCGAGGACAGGGCCCCATTGCCCAGTACTTC.

This clonotype was seen many times. The J gene is TRBJ2-3, the V gene TRBV12-3 or TRBV12-4, with 8 bases matching TRBD2. With 5 bases clipped from V and 4 bases from J, the junction kept 8 bases outside the gene matches. This CDR3 spans 15 amino acids. CDR3 sequence (DNA): TGTGCCAGCAGTACAGCGGGGGAGGGGGCAGATACGCAGTATTTT. Translated: CASSTAGEGADTQYF.

This clonotype has just a few counts. This chain connects TRBV12-3 or TRBV12-4 to TRBJ1-5; maybe TRBD1 (6 bases). CDR3 length equals 14 residues. V lost 4 bases, J lost 6 bases, and 13 bases lay in between. CDR3 sequence: CASSSHTGIQPQHF. CDR3 in DNA: TGTGCCAGCAGTTCACACACAGGGATTCAGCCCCAGCATTTT.

This clonotype was counted ten times or more. The rearrangement uses TRBV2 and TRBJ1-2; possibly TRBD1 for D (5 bases). In germline, CDR1 is SNHLY, CDR2 FYNNEI. V lost 3 bases, J lost 4 bases, and 6 bases lay in between. The CDR3 is 12 residues long. The CDR3: CASSDRVYGYTF. As DNA, the CDR3 is TGTGCCAGCAGTGACAGGGTCTATGGCTACACCTTC.

This clonotype was counted a few times. CDR3 loop: CASRRPGQAYEQYF. CDR3 bases: TGTGCCAGCAGGCGGCCGGGACAGGCCTACGAGCAGTACTTC. V and J are TRBV27 and TRBJ2-7; 8 nucleotides agree with TRBD1. V shed 6 bases, J shed 2 bases, and the junction held 6 bases outside the gene matches. Per the germline V gene, CDR1 is MNHEY and CDR2 is SMNVEV (reference sequence). This CDR3 contains 14 residues.

The chain has TRBV5-1 and TRBJ2-7, with 14 bases identical to TRBD2. The germline V gene has CDR1 SGHRS and CDR2 YFSETQ. The CDR3 extends over 17 amino acids. The J segment lost 0 bases and the V segment lost 4 bases, leaving 6 bases of the junction unmatched. CDR3 region: CASSPGLAGVSSYEQYF. The CDR3 DNA reads as TGCGCCAGCAGCCCGGGACTAGCGGGGGTGAGCTCCTACGAGCAGTACTTC.

The rearrangement joins TRBV28 to TRBJ2-7; 12 bases map to TRBD1. The CDR3 covers 16 residues. J gave up 7 bases and V 3 bases, and 10 bases lay outside the gene matches. Germline CDR1 and CDR2: MDHEN and SYDVKM. DNA of the CDR3: TGTGCCAGCAGTTTCTCCCGGGACAGGGGGCTATGGGAGCAGTACTTC. Translated, it gives CASSFSRDRGLWEQYF. Supplemented by reference TRBV28 and TRBJ2-7, the full variable domain reads DVKVTQSSRYLVKRTGEKVFLECVQDMDHENMFWYRQDPGLGLRLIYFSYDVKMKEKGDIPEGYSVSREKKERFSLILESASTNQTSMYLCASSFSRDRGLWEQYFGPGTRLTVT.

This clonotype was seen many times. The rearrangement joins TRBV4-2 to TRBJ2-7, with D perhaps TRBD2 (5 bases). Trimming stripped 2 bases from V and 3 bases from J, with 11 bases between. This CDR3 has 14 amino acids. The germline CDR1 and CDR2 sequences are LGHNA and YNFKEQ. The CDR3 DNA follows: TGTGCCAGCAGCCAAAACACGGGGAGCTACGAGCAGTACTTC. Protein product: CASSQNTGSYEQYF.

This clonotype was seen only a few times. V and J are TRBV6-1 and TRBJ2-7; D possibly corresponds to TRBD2 (5 bases). This CDR3 is built from 15 residues. Germline V gene sequence: CDR1 MNHNS, CDR2 SASEGT. V lost 5 bases to trimming and J lost 4 bases, with 18 bases between them. The CDR3 loop reads CASSTPRGFAYEQYF. The CDR3 coding sequence is TGTGCCAGCAGTACCCCGCGAGGGTTCGCGTACGAGCAGTACTTC.

Many counts were recorded for this clonotype. J is TRBJ2-7 and V is TRBV2, with TRBD1 matching over 7 bases. The V segment lost 9 bases and the J segment 5 bases; nucleotides outside the gene matches: 7. The CDR3 is 12 amino acids. Germline V gives CDR1 SNHLY, CDR2 FYNNEI. CDR3 in DNA: TGTGCCAGTCAGGGGGTCCGAAACGAGCAGTACTTC. The encoded protein is CASQGVRNEQYF.

This clonotype was counted only a few times. This chain connects TRBV28 to TRBJ2-7; TRBD2 matches at 10 bases. Germline-derived CDR1 and CDR2 are MDHEN and SYDVKM. Trimming took 7 bases from V and 4 from J; bases not matched to a gene: 7. The CDR3 contains 14 residues. The CDR3 sequence: CASMKLAGRYEQYF. The CDR3 DNA sequence: TGTGCCAGCATGAAACTAGCGGGAAGGTACGAGCAGTACTTC.

In this sample, this clonotype turned up a few times. The gene calls are TRBV12-3 or TRBV12-4 and TRBJ2-1, with D possibly TRBD1 on 5 matching bases. The CDR3 runs to 16 residues. V dropped 5 bases and J dropped 3 bases, with 17 bases sitting between them. The CDR3 coding sequence is TGTGCCAGCAGTCCACACGGCAGGGTACACTACAATGAGCAGTTCTTC. Residues: CASSPHGRVHYNEQFF.

This clonotype was found a few times. The J gene is TRBJ2-1, the V gene TRBV12-3 or TRBV12-4; TRBD1 might be the D (5 bases). V gave up 3 bases and J gave up 8 bases, with 11 bases separating them. CDR3 length: 13 amino acids. CDR3 sequence (DNA): TGTGCCAGCAGTTTGGGGCAGGCCTATGAGCAGTTCTTC. Translating it yields CASSLGQAYEQFF.

This chain uses TRBV4-2 with TRBJ2-2, with 8 nucleotides matching TRBD1. With 8 bases clipped from V and 0 bases from J, the junction kept 2 bases outside the gene matches. This CDR3 contains 14 residues. The germline gives CDR1 LGHNA, CDR2 YNFKEQ. As DNA, the CDR3 is TGTGCCAGCGGGACAGGAGCGAACACCGGGGAGCTGTTTTTT. Translation: CASGTGANTGELFF.

The CDR3 DNA reads as TGTGCCACCTCAAACCACCGGGATCCAGATAGTACGCAGTATTTT. It translates to CATSNHRDPDSTQYF. The chain recombines TRBV27 with TRBJ2-3; maybe TRBD2 (5 bases). This CDR3 has 15 residues. Germline CDR1 reads MNHEY; CDR2 reads SMNVEV (reference sequence). V lost 10 bases to trimming and J lost 8 bases, with 25 bases between them.

This clonotype occurred a few times. The chain links TRBV9 to TRBJ2-1, with a tentative D call TRBD2 (5 bases). Trimming took off 0 bases at V and 8 bases at J, with 15 bases between the two ends. The CDR3 length is 15 residues. Germline-derived CDR1 and CDR2 are SGDLS and YYNGEE. The CDR3 nucleotides read TGTGCCAGCAGCGTAGGCCTAGTTCCGAGGGATGAGCAGTTCTTC. Translated: CASSVGLVPRDEQFF.

Many counts were recorded for this clonotype. The chain recombines TRBV7-6 with TRBJ2-1; 8 positions match TRBD1. This CDR3 is 13 amino acids long. Germline CDR1 reads SGHVS; CDR2 reads FNYEAQ. V trimming: 5 bases; J trimming: 5 bases; junction bases outside the gene matches: 2. This CDR3 reads CASSRDRNNEQFF. Here the CDR3 DNA reads TGTGCCAGCAGCCGGGACAGGAACAATGAGCAGTTCTTC.

V usage is TRBV25-1 and J usage is TRBJ2-5; a weak D match, TRBD1 (5 bases). Germline-derived CDR1 and CDR2 are MGHDK and SYGVNS. V was clipped by 1 base and J by 4 bases, with 13 bases between them. This CDR3 has 15 amino acids. The CDR3 here is CASSESAGWAETQYF. The CDR3 region has the DNA TGTGCCAGCAGTGAATCGGCAGGGTGGGCAGAGACCCAGTACTTC.

V and J are TRBV20-1 and TRBJ2-1, with 14 bases aligning to TRBD2. With V trimmed by 0 bases and J by 5 bases, 3 bases remained unmatched. Germline V gene lookup returns CDR1 DFQATT and CDR2 SNEGSKA (reference sequence). This CDR3 has 16 amino acids. In DNA, the CDR3 is TGCAGTGCTAGAGACGGGACTAGCGGGAGACACAATGAGCAGTTCTTC. It yields the protein CSARDGTSGRHNEQFF.